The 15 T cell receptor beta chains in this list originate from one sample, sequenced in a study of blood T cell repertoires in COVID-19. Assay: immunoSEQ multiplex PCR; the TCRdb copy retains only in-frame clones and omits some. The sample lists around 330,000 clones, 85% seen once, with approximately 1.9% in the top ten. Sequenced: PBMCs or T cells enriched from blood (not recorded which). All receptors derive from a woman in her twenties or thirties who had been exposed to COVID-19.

CDR3 region: CASSYSIQRGAQETQYF. The CDR3 nucleotides are TGTGCCAGCAGTTACTCGATACAGCGGGGCGCCCAAGAGACCCAGTACTTC. The chain is built from TRBV6-2 or TRBV6-3 and TRBJ2-5, with 7 bases identical to TRBD2. The CDR3 totals 17 residues. V lost 0 bases, J lost 1 base, and 8 bases stayed unmatched. Germline V gene sequence: CDR1 MNHEY, CDR2 SVGEGT.

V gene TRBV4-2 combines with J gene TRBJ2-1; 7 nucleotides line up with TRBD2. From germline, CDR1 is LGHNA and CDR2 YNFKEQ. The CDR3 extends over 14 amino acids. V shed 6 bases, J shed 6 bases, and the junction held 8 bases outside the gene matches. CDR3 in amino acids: CASSTSARSNEQFF. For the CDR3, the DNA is TGTGCCAGCAGTACTAGCGCTCGCTCCAATGAGCAGTTCTTC.

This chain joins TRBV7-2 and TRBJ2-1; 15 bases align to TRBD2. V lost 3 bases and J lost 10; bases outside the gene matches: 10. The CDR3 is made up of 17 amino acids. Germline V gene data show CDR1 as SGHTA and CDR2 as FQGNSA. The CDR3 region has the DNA TGTGCCAGCAGCTTTCTCCCGGGACTAGCGGGGGGAGACGAGCAGTTCTTC. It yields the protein CASSFLPGLAGGDEQFF.

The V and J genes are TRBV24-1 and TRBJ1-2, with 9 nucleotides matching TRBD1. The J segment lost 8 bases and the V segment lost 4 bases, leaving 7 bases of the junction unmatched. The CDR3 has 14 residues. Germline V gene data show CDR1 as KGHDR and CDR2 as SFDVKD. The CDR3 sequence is CATSDAGTGLGYTF. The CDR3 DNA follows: TGTGCCACCAGTGACGCCGGGACAGGGTTAGGCTACACCTTC.

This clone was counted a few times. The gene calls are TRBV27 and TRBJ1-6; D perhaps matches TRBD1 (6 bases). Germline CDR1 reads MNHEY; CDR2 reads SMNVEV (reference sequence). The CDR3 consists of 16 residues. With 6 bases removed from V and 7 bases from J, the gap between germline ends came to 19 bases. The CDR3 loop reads CASSYMDRTSNSPLHF. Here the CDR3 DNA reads TGTGCCAGCAGCTACATGGACAGAACCTCCAATTCACCCCTCCACTTT.

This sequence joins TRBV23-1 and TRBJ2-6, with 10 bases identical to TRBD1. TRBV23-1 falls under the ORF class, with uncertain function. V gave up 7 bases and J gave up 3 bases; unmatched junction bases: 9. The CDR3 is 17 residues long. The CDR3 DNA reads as TGCGCCAGCACCTTAGACAGGGGGCATGGTGGGGCCAACGTCCTGACTTTC. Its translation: CASTLDRGHGGANVLTF.

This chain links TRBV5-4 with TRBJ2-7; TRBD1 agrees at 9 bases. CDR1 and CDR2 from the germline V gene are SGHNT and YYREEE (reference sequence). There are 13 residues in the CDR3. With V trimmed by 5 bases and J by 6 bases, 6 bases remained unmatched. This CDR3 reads CASSPGQGSEQYF. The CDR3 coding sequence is TGTGCCAGCAGTCCCGGACAGGGGAGCGAGCAGTACTTC.

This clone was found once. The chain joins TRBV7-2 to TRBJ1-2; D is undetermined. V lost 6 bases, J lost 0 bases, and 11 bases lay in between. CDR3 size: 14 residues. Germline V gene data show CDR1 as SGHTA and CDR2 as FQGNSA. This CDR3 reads CASSYNAANYGYTF. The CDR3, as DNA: TGTGCCAGCAGTTACAACGCAGCTAACTATGGCTACACCTTC.

CDR3 amino acids: CASSGAPSGSRETQYF. The CDR3 DNA sequence: TGCGCCAGCAGTGGGGCTCCTAGCGGGAGCCGGGAGACCCAGTACTTC. The genes are TRBV5-1 and TRBJ2-5, with TRBD2 matching 10 bases. Germline lookup yields CDR1 SGHRS and CDR2 YFSETQ. The junction had 12 bases not matched to a gene; V was cut back by 5 bases and J by 5 bases. The length of the CDR3 is 16 residues. The variable domain in full, completed from reference TRBV5-1 and TRBJ2-5, reads KAGVTQTPRYLIKTRGQQVTLSCSPISGHRSVSWYQQTPGQGLQFLFEYFSETQRNKGNFPGRFSGRQFSNSRSEMNVSTLELGDSALYLCASSGAPSGSRETQYFGPGTRLLVL.

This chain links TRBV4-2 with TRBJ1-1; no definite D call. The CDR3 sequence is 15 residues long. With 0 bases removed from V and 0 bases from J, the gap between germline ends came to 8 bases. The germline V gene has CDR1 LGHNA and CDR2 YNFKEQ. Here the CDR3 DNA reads TGTGCCAGCAGCCAAGATAGTACCCTGAACACTGAAGCTTTCTTT. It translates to CASSQDSTLNTEAFF.

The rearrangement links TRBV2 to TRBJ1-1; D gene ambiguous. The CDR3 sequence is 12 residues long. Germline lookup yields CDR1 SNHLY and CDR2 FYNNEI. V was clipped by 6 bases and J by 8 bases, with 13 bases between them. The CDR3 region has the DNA TGTGCCAGCAGGGCAAGAGGCCAAGAAGCTTTCTTT. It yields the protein CASRARGQEAFF.

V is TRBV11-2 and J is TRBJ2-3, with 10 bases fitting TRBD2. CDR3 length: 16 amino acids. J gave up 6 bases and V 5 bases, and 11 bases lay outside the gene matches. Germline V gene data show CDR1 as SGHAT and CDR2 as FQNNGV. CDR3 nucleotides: TGTGCCAGCAGCCTAACCGGGCTAGCGGGGGTGGATACGCAGTATTTT. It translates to CASSLTGLAGVDTQYF.

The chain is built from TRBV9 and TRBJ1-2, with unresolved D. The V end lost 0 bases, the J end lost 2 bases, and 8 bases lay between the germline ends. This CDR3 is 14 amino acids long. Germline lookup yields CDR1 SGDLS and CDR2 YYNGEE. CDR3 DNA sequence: TGTGCCAGCAGCGTAGTGGGAGGGAACTATGGCTACACCTTC. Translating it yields CASSVVGGNYGYTF. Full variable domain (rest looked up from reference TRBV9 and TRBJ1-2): DSGVTQTPKHLITATGQRVTLRCSPRSGDLSVYWYQQSLDQGLQFLIQYYNGEERAKGNILERFSAQQFPDLHSELNLSSLELGDSALYFCASSVVGGNYGYTFGSGTRLTVV.

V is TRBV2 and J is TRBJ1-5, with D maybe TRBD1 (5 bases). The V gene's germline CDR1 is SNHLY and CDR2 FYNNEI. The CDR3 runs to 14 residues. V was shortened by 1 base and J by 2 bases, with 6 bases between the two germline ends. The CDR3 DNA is TGTGCCAGCAGTGAAGGGGGCCGCAATCAGCCCCAGCATTTT. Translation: CASSEGGRNQPQHF. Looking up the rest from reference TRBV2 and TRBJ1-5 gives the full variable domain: EPEVTQTPSHQVTQMGQEVILRCVPISNHLYFYWYRQILGQKVEFLVSFYNNEISEKSEIFDDQFSVERPDGSNFTLKIRSTKLEDSAMYFCASSEGGRNQPQHFGDGTRLSIL.

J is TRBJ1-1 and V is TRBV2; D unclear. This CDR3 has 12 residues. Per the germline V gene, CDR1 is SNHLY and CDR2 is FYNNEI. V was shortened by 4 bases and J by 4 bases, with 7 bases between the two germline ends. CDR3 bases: TGTGCCAGCAGTGCAGATGCCACTGAAGCTTTCTTT. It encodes CASSADATEAFF.